The rows below give T cell receptor beta chains drawn from one sample of a study of beta chain features in type 1 diabetes. Sequencing was performed with immunoSEQ multiplex PCR; in TCRdb, only in-frame clones are kept and a portion is missing. The sample lists tens of thousands of clones, roughly 34% occurring once. Sequencing was done on a sample of stem cell memory CD4+ T cells from blood. Receptor source: a woman between 18 and 29 years old in good health. CDR3s include the opening cysteine and the closing phenylalanine or tryptophan. D genes are given only for firm matches. Clone size is not always given. Where it is, it says once, few, many or a class for expanded clones.

D	size	J	V	DNA	CDR3
TRBD1	few	TRBJ1-2	TRBV4-3	TGCGCCAGCAGCCACCCCCCGACAGGGAACTATGGCTACACCTTC	CASSHPPTGNYGYTF
-	-	TRBJ1-2	TRBV5-3	TGTGCCAGAAGCTTGGGCAGGGGCCACGACTATGGCTACACCTTC	CARSLGRGHDYGYTF
TRBD2	-	TRBJ2-3	TRBV19	TGTGCCAGCGCTAATTTAGCGGGAGGGTCGTCAGATACGCAGTATTTT	CASANLAGGSSDTQYF
TRBD2	-	TRBJ2-3	TRBV7-8	TGTGCCAGCAGCTTAGCGCAGACTAGCGGGGTGGGAGATACGCAGTATTTT	CASSLAQTSGVGDTQYF
-	few	TRBJ2-3	TRBV5-1	TGCGCCAGCAGGCCACGAACTAGTAGCGTCCAAAACACAGATACGCAGTATTTT	CASRPRTSSVQNTDTQYF
TRBD2	-	TRBJ2-6	TRBV5-1	TGCGCCAGCAGCGCCGGGACTAGCGGGAACTCTGGGGCCAACGTCCTGACTTTC	CASSAGTSGNSGANVLTF
-	few	TRBJ2-7	TRBV6-5	TGTGCCAGCAGTTCGAATTCACAGGGAGAGTACTTC	CASSSNSQGEYF
TRBD1	-	TRBJ1-5	TRBV4-1	TGCGCCAGCAGCCAAGGGAGACAGGGGGCACTCAATCAGCCCCAGCATTTT	CASSQGRQGALNQPQHF
TRBD1	-	TRBJ2-7	TRBV15	TGTGCCACCAGCAGAGGAGGGACAGGGAGCTCCTACGAGCAATACTTC	CATSRGGTGSSYEQYF
TRBD2	many	TRBJ2-7	TRBV5-4	TGTGCCAGCAGCGTCGGGACTAGCGGGAGGAACTACGAGCAGTACTTC	CASSVGTSGRNYEQYF
-	-	TRBJ2-2	TRBV18	TGTGCCAGCTCACCACCAAATCCTAACACCGGGGAGCTGTTTTTT	CASSPPNPNTGELFF
TRBD1	few	TRBJ1-2	TRBV16	TGTGCCAGCAGCCAATCAACAGGGGATCACTATGGCTACACCTTC	CASSQSTGDHYGYTF
-	few	TRBJ1-5	TRBV19	TGTGCCAGTAGTTCAGGGTCACGGACAACTCCCCAGCATTTT	CASSSGSRTTPQHF
TRBD2	-	TRBJ2-5	TRBV4-2	TGTGCCAGCAGCTCTAGCGGGATGGTGGGGAACCAAGAGACCCAGTACTTC	CASSSSGMVGNQETQYF